These 23 T cell receptor beta chains were sequenced from one sample in a study of T cell clonotyping in hematopoietic cell transplantation. Time point specified: recipient sample about 28 days before transplant, after cytoreduction. Method: immunoSEQ multiplex PCR; TCRdb's copy keeps in-frame clones and lacks some. Of 50,000 or so clones in the sample, approximately 78% were seen once. The sample was peripheral blood mononuclear cells, taken before stem cell transplant. The source of these receptors is a man aged 60-69 years with myelodysplastic syndrome. Some clones in this sample may be carry-over from other donors' samples.

J is TRBJ1-1 and V is TRBV15; 7 nucleotides match TRBD1. Germline V gene lookup returns CDR1 LNHNV and CDR2 YYDKDF (reference sequence). The ends lost 3 bases at V and 1 base at J; junction bases unmatched: 11. The CDR3 is 17 residues long. The DNA for the CDR3 is TGTGCCACCAGCAGTATTTATACGGGACAGCAGAACACTGAAGCTTTCTTT. It codes for CATSSIYTGQQNTEAFF.

The chain combines TRBV9 with TRBJ2-7; D unresolved. The CDR3 length is 13 residues. Trimming left V 0 bases short and J 3 bases short, with 7 bases between. Germline V gene lookup returns CDR1 SGDLS and CDR2 YYNGEE. The CDR3 region has the DNA TGTGCCAGCAGCGTAGATGGTTACTACGAGCAGTACTTC. It specifies CASSVDGYYEQYF.

The V gene is TRBV27, the J gene TRBJ2-3; TRBD1 agrees at 9 bases. There are 15 residues in the CDR3. The germline V gene encodes CDR1 MNHEY and CDR2 SMNVEV (reference sequence). The trim removed 6 bases at V and 2 bases at J, leaving 6 bases unmatched. CDR3 DNA: TGTGCCAGCAGCACGACAGGGGGGGTCACAGATACGCAGTATTTT. Translation: CASSTTGGVTDTQYF.

The chain has TRBV2 and TRBJ2-1, with D tentatively TRBD1 or TRBD2 (5 bases each). CDR1 and CDR2 (germline): SNHLY, FYNNEI. V dropped 3 bases and J dropped 0 bases, with 9 bases sitting between them. The CDR3 covers 15 residues. Here the CDR3 DNA reads TGTGCCAGCAGTGAGAGGGACCTCTCCTACAATGAGCAGTTCTTC. This sequence encodes CASSERDLSYNEQFF.

There are a few counts of this clone. The genes are TRBV7-9 and TRBJ1-2; D is unclear. Germline V CDR1 and CDR2: SEHNR, FQNEAQ (reference sequence). The germline V and J ends were trimmed by 3 bases and 3 bases, with 14 bases remaining between them. The CDR3 totals 15 residues. CDR3 sequence: CASSLGGRNDYGYTF. CDR3 bases: TGTGCCAGCAGCTTGGGCGGCCGGAACGACTATGGCTACACCTTC.

The chain employs TRBV28 and TRBJ1-2; maybe TRBD1 (5 bases). This CDR3 comprises 14 residues. From germline, CDR1 is MDHEN and CDR2 SYDVKM. Trimming removed 4 bases at V and 8 bases at J, with 17 bases between. The CDR3 DNA sequence: TGTGCCAGCAGTTCCACCCCAGGGCCGGGGGGCTACACCTTC. This encodes CASSSTPGPGGYTF.

This clone was detected only a few times. The chain is built from TRBV10-3 and TRBJ1-2; D ambiguous. The CDR3 extends over 13 amino acids. The V end lost 4 bases, the J end lost 1 base, and 7 bases lay between the germline ends. CDR1 ENHRY and CDR2 SYGVKD come from the germline V gene. The DNA of the CDR3 is TGTGCCATCAGTGGGGCGGTTAACTATGGCTACACCTTC. This gives the protein CAISGAVNYGYTF.

This clone was detected only once. V gene TRBV11-2 combines with J gene TRBJ2-6, with TRBD1 identical over 7 bases. The junction had 2 bases not matched to a gene; V was cut back by 3 bases and J by 0 bases. CDR1 SGHAT and CDR2 FQNNGV come from the germline V gene. This CDR3 comprises 16 residues. CDR3 sequence: CASSLAGGSGANVLTF. Written as DNA, the CDR3 is TGTGCCAGCAGCTTGGCAGGGGGCTCTGGGGCCAACGTCCTGACTTTC.

This clone was seen only once. The genes are TRBV2 and TRBJ2-5; tentatively, D is TRBD2 (7 bases). CDR3 length: 15 residues. V was shortened by 4 bases and J by 5 bases, with 17 bases between the two germline ends. Germline CDR1 reads SNHLY; CDR2 reads FYNNEI. The CDR3 DNA reads as TGTGCCAGCAGTGCGTGGGCGGGGGCGGATGAGACCCAGTACTTC. Translating it yields CASSAWAGADETQYF.

The V gene is TRBV13, the J gene TRBJ2-7; TRBD1 matches 12 bases. Unmatched junction bases numbered 8, after V lost 4 bases and J lost 1 base. Per the germline V gene, CDR1 is PRHDT and CDR2 is FYEKMQ (reference sequence). The CDR3 length is 17 residues. The CDR3 spells CASSYRDRGPVSYEQYF. The CDR3 region has the DNA TGTGCCAGCAGCTACCGGGACAGGGGGCCCGTATCCTACGAGCAGTACTTC.

This clone turned up a few times. The gene calls are TRBV18 and TRBJ2-7; 8 nucleotides align to TRBD2. The germline gives CDR1 KGHSH, CDR2 LQKENI. The CDR3 contains 14 residues. Losses at the gene ends were 3 bases for V and 5 bases for J; bases not matched to a gene: 6. The DNA for the CDR3 is TGTGCCAGCTCACCGCGGGGGGCGCAGAACGAGCAGTACTTC. Translating it yields CASSPRGAQNEQYF.

The V and J genes are TRBV27 and TRBJ2-7, with 11 bases fitting TRBD1. Germline-derived CDR1 and CDR2 are MNHEY and SMNVEV (reference sequence). The junction had 4 bases not matched to a gene; V was cut back by 5 bases and J by 4 bases. This CDR3 spans 14 amino acids. CDR3 DNA: TGTGCCAGCAGTAAGGACAGGGGGCAGTACGAGCAGTACTTC. This sequence encodes CASSKDRGQYEQYF.

This chain links TRBV10-3 with TRBJ1-1, with TRBD1 matching 8 bases. The CDR3 length is 16 residues. The germline V gene encodes CDR1 ENHRY and CDR2 SYGVKD. V dropped 3 bases and J dropped 5; count of bases not matched to a gene: 11. CDR3 residues: CAISDDRGSFMTEAFF. The DNA of the CDR3 is TGTGCCATCAGTGACGACAGGGGAAGTTTTATGACTGAAGCTTTCTTT.

CDR3 in DNA: TGTGCCAGCAGTCGGGGCACAGATACGCAGTATTTT. It encodes CASSRGTDTQYF. V usage is TRBV6-6 and J usage is TRBJ2-3; D remains ambiguous. Germline V gives CDR1 MNHNY, CDR2 SVGAGI (reference sequence). Deletions cut 5 bases from V and 1 base from J, with 4 bases between. The CDR3 length is 12 residues.

The V and J genes are TRBV7-9 and TRBJ1-2; D is undetermined. The V end lost 5 bases, the J end lost 8 bases, and 15 bases lay between the germline ends. The CDR3 has 13 amino acids. Germline assignment: CDR1 SEHNR and CDR2 FQNEAQ (reference sequence). CDR3 loop: CASSRTTVNGYTF. The CDR3 region has the DNA TGTGCCAGCAGCCGTACTACAGTGAACGGCTACACCTTC.

The V gene is TRBV7-9, the J gene TRBJ2-1, with D perhaps TRBD2 (6 bases). This CDR3 comprises 18 residues. Deletions cut 0 bases from V and 5 bases from J, with 20 bases between. The germline V gene encodes CDR1 SEHNR and CDR2 FQNEAQ (reference sequence). The CDR3 region is CASSLAGKQAGVNNEQFF. The CDR3 bases are TGTGCCAGCAGCTTAGCGGGTAAGCAAGCGGGCGTGAACAATGAGCAGTTCTTC.

The chain combines TRBV4-3 with TRBJ1-1; D not resolved. The CDR3 totals 13 residues. The V end was cut by 5 bases, the J end by 1 base, with 8 bases between. Looked up from germline, CDR1 is LGHNA and CDR2 is YSLEER. CDR3 protein: CASSKLPNTEAFF. The CDR3 region has the DNA TGCGCCAGCAGCAAACTCCCGAACACTGAAGCTTTCTTT.

This rearrangement joins TRBV7-6 to TRBJ2-7; a possible D gene is TRBD1 (6 bases). Germline V CDR1 and CDR2: SGHVS, FNYEAQ. V was clipped by 5 bases and J by 6 bases, with 17 bases between them. CDR3 length: 14 residues. This CDR3 is CASSDLRGKGEQYF. CDR3 DNA: TGTGCCAGCAGCGACCTGAGGGGGAAGGGCGAGCAGTACTTC.

The rearrangement joins TRBV5-4 to TRBJ2-7; no reliable D call. V was clipped by 0 bases and J by 5 bases, with 9 bases between them. CDR3 length equals 13 residues. Germline assignment: CDR1 SGHNT and CDR2 YYREEE (reference sequence). The CDR3 nucleotides are TGTGCCAGCAGCTTGGGGTCGAGCAACGAGCAGTACTTC. Its translation is CASSLGSSNEQYF.

V is TRBV15 and J is TRBJ1-2, with D hard to call. Germline V gene data show CDR1 as LNHNV and CDR2 as YYDKDF (reference sequence). V lost 1 base to trimming and J lost 8 bases, with 8 bases between them. CDR3 length: 12 amino acids. CDR3 coding DNA: TGTGCCACCAGCAGAGCGGGGAAAGGCTACACCTTC. Residues: CATSRAGKGYTF.

The chain carries TRBV11-2 and TRBJ2-3; D remains ambiguous. CDR1 SGHAT and CDR2 FQNNGV come from the germline V gene. Trimming removed 5 bases from V and 2 bases from J, with 2 bases in between. The CDR3 is 11 residues long. The CDR3 reads CASSLTDTQYF. The CDR3 region has the DNA TGTGCCAGCAGCCTCACAGATACGCAGTATTTT.

The J gene is TRBJ2-5, the V gene TRBV6-6; D possibly corresponds to TRBD2 (5 bases). The ends were cut back, 5 bases at V and 1 base at J, with 11 bases in the middle. The CDR3 has 14 amino acids. Germline-derived CDR1 and CDR2 are MNHNY and SVGAGI (reference sequence). CDR3 region: CASSPGLVQETQYF. Here the CDR3 DNA reads TGTGCCAGCAGTCCCGGACTCGTCCAAGAGACCCAGTACTTC.

V gene TRBV9 combines with J gene TRBJ1-1; D call uncertain. Germline V gene lookup returns CDR1 SGDLS and CDR2 YYNGEE. This CDR3 contains 14 residues. Trimming took off 3 bases at V and 1 base at J, with 10 bases between the two ends. The CDR3 reads CASSADMANTEAFF. The CDR3 nucleotides are TGTGCCAGCAGCGCCGACATGGCGAACACTGAAGCTTTCTTT.